Given below is one TCR beta chain in context. In this sample, this clone turned up many times. Its antigen is currently not known. It has no much larger one-base neighbor in the sample; base qualities were not kept. The sample comes from a study of T cells after posttransplantation cyclophosphamide (dated by TCRdb to about 2016). Turning to the overall study: Using TRB sequencing, the study followed how the T cell repertoire rebuilt after myeloablative bone marrow transplantation with posttransplantation cyclophosphamide given as GVHD prophylaxis. Because TRA and TRB clonality correlated tightly in eight or nine samples, later TCR analyses were limited to TRB. In 3 patients, up to about 3 additional blood samples taken between 2 and 5.2 years after transplant also underwent TRB sequencing, as did pretransplant blood from a handful of patients. Public TRB sequences were searched against a database of over 3,000 sequences associated with responses to pathogens, tumor antigens, self-antigens and alloantigens. Samples from 30 to 40 PTCy-treated patients and about 17 related bone marrow donors of those patients were subjected to antigen receptor sequencing. Blood from every one of the roughly 30 PTCy patients who had 1-year posttransplant specimens underwent TRB sequencing. Results the study describes overall, beyond this receptor: Donor-recipient similarity was low at 1-2 months but rose over the first year, and later blood repertoires were often dominated by donor CD8+ memory clones. The TRB repertoires of T cells infiltrating skin or GI tract showed only limited overlap with the TRB repertoires of T cells in blood. Across the 45 patients, TRB clonality was highly associated with recipient CMV seropositivity and CMV reactivation, and diversity with PTCy was similar to that in the CNI/methotrexate controls.

CDR1 and CDR2 (SGHTA, FQGNSA) derive from the germline V gene. Trimming at the junction amounts to 5 bases on V and 3 bases on J, and the germline ends lie 8 bases apart. Including the terminal cysteine and phenylalanine, the CDR3 comprises 13 residues. The DNA shown is the 39-base CDR3, in frame from base 1. Genomic DNA was the input for TRB sequencing, which was run either with the immunoSEQ assay at survey resolution or with the hsTCRB kit. Per the source publication's procedure: The immunoSEQ software was used for initial read processing, and the LymphoSeq R package was used for repertoire analyses. Clonality was computed as 1 minus normalized Shannon entropy; Gini coefficient was also calculated for each TRB dataset. Phenotypes of unsorted samples were inferred by mapping TRB sequences from sorted subsets of the recipient or donor onto unsorted samples of the same recipient. The immuneACCESS repertoire file appears here via TCRdb, limited to in-frame rearrangements. These files lack a portion of the clones; in checked studies, under half of the deficit traces to unresolved V genes, and the cause of the others is not known. V and J calls and clone size are those listed in that table; D and trimming were worked out from the DNA. This sample has more than 9,500 clones in the table, none counted a single time. The ten largest clones take up 7.3% of the sample.

Related bone marrow donors provided peripheral blood samples on the day of marrow donation. Peripheral blood and bone marrow mononuclear cells were isolated by Ficoll-Hypaque density centrifugation and were cryopreserved. Sequenced: PBMCs. This clonotype was obtained from a woman aged 40 to 50 in good health, CMV-negative, and a related stem cell transplant donor. Recombination linked TRBV7-2 to TRBJ2-1; perhaps TRBD1 is the D gene, with 5 bases matching. The bases are TGTGCCAGCAGCCTTACAGGCTACAATGAGCAGTTCTTC. It specifies CASSLTGYNEQFF.